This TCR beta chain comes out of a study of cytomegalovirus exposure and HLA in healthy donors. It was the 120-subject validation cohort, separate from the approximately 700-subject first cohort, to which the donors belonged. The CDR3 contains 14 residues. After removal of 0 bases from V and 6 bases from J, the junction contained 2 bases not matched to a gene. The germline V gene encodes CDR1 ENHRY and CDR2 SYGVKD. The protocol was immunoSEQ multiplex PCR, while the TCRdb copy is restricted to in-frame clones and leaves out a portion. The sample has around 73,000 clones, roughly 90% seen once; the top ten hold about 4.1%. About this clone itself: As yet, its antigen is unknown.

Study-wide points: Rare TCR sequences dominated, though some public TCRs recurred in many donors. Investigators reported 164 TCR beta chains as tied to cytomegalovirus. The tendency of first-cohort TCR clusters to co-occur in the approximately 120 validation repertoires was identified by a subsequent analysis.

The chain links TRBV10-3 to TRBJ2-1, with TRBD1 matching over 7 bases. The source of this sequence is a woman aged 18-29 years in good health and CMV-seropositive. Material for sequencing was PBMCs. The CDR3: CAISESRTGNEQFF. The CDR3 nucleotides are TGTGCCATCAGTGAGTCGAGGACAGGCAATGAGCAGTTCTTC.